A selection of T cell receptor beta chains follows, all from one sample in a study of CD8 T cells in ankylosing spondylitis. MiXCR, run by TCRdb on the 5' RACE reads, gives a single entry per CDR3 protein. In the table there are approximately 220,000 distinct CDR3 sequences, 25% to 30% of which are singletons. The specimen was blood, either unsorted or a sorted T cell fraction (not recorded which). These receptors were obtained from a male donor with ankylosing spondylitis or in good health (not recorded which). CDR3s include the opening cysteine and the closing phenylalanine or tryptophan. The order of the fields is D gene, V gene, clone size, J gene, CDR3 protein, CDR3 DNA. D genes are given only for firm matches. The size of a clone is reported for some rows only, either as once, few or many, or as a class for expanded clones.

D gene: NA; V gene: TRBV20-1; clone size: few; J gene: TRBJ1-1; CDR3 protein: CSARRMNTEAFF; CDR3 DNA: TGCAGTGCTAGACGCATGAACACTGAAGCTTTCTTT
D gene: TRBD1; V gene: TRBV6-1; clone size: NA; J gene: TRBJ1-2; CDR3 protein: CASSARRQGKFDGYTF; CDR3 DNA: TGTGCCAGCAGTGCCAGACGACAGGGCAAATTCGATGGCTACACCTTC
D gene: NA; V gene: TRBV29-1; clone size: NA; J gene: TRBJ2-7; CDR3 protein: CSAEQGGTYEQYF; CDR3 DNA: TGCAGCGCCGAACAGGGGGGGACTTACGAGCAGTACTTC
D gene: NA; V gene: TRBV2; clone size: many; J gene: TRBJ1-6; CDR3 protein: CASSGNSPLHF; CDR3 DNA: TGTGCCAGCAGTGGAAATTCACCCCTCCACTTT
D gene: NA; V gene: TRBV12-3/TRBV12-4; clone size: many; J gene: TRBJ1-3; CDR3 protein: CASSFGTSGNTIYF; CDR3 DNA: TGTGCCAGCAGTTTCGGGACATCTGGAAACACCATATATTTT
D gene: NA; V gene: TRBV29-1; clone size: many; J gene: TRBJ2-5; CDR3 protein: CSVGRSYQETQYF; CDR3 DNA: TGCAGCGTAGGACGGTCTTACCAAGAGACCCAGTACTTC
D gene: TRBD2; V gene: TRBV12-3/TRBV12-4; clone size: many; J gene: TRBJ2-2; CDR3 protein: CASSLVAGAVTGELFF; CDR3 DNA: TGTGCCAGCAGTTTAGTAGCGGGAGCGGTCACCGGGGAGCTGTTTTTT
D gene: NA; V gene: TRBV12-3/TRBV12-4; clone size: NA; J gene: TRBJ1-5; CDR3 protein: CASSFVGGRQPQHF; CDR3 DNA: TGTGCCAGCAGTTTCGTTGGAGGGAGGCAGCCCCAGCATTTT
D gene: TRBD2; V gene: TRBV4-2; clone size: many; J gene: TRBJ2-7; CDR3 protein: CASSQVSVSAGVPYPYEQYF; CDR3 DNA: TGTGCCAGCAGCCAAGTGAGTGTTTCAGCGGGAGTCCCCTACCCCTACGAGCAGTACTTC
D gene: TRBD2; V gene: TRBV29-1; clone size: many; J gene: TRBJ2-1; CDR3 protein: CSAGLAGGYNEQFF; CDR3 DNA: TGCAGCGCTGGACTAGCGGGAGGCTACAATGAGCAGTTCTTC
D gene: NA; V gene: TRBV6-4; clone size: many; J gene: TRBJ2-2; CDR3 protein: CASSDSDTGELFF; CDR3 DNA: TGTGCCAGCAGTGACTCTGACACCGGGGAGCTGTTTTTT
D gene: NA; V gene: TRBV15; clone size: once; J gene: TRBJ1-5; CDR3 protein: CATSRVVGGQPQHF; CDR3 DNA: TGTGCCACCAGCAGAGTCGTCGGGGGTCAGCCCCAGCATTTT
D gene: TRBD1; V gene: TRBV6-1; clone size: many; J gene: TRBJ2-5; CDR3 protein: CASSRQGLETQYF; CDR3 DNA: TGTGCCAGCAGTCGACAGGGTCTGGAGACCCAGTACTTC
D gene: NA; V gene: TRBV20-1; clone size: NA; J gene: TRBJ1-2; CDR3 protein: CSARYPVYGYTF; CDR3 DNA: TGCAGTGCTAGATACCCGGTCTATGGCTACACCTTC
D gene: NA; V gene: TRBV25-1; clone size: NA; J gene: TRBJ1-4; CDR3 protein: CASTRESGRVGEKLFF; CDR3 DNA: TGTGCCAGCACCCGGGAGTCCGGCAGGGTTGGCGAAAAACTGTTTTTT
D gene: NA; V gene: TRBV5-1; clone size: many; J gene: TRBJ2-7; CDR3 protein: CASSSSRARVHEQYF; CDR3 DNA: TGCGCCAGCAGCTCTAGCAGGGCCCGAGTCCACGAGCAGTACTTC
D gene: TRBD1; V gene: TRBV5-1; clone size: many; J gene: TRBJ2-4; CDR3 protein: CASRGQGNIQYF; CDR3 DNA: TGCGCCAGCAGAGGACAGGGAAACATTCAGTACTTC
D gene: TRBD2; V gene: TRBV5-1; clone size: NA; J gene: TRBJ2-2; CDR3 protein: CASSQLNLSSGSSSAGELFF; CDR3 DNA: TGCGCCAGCAGCCAGCTTAATTTATCTAGCGGGAGTAGTAGCGCCGGGGAGCTGTTTTTT
D gene: NA; V gene: TRBV12-3/TRBV12-4; clone size: many; J gene: TRBJ2-7; CDR3 protein: CASSLLRSWEQYF; CDR3 DNA: TGTGCCAGCAGTTTACTCCGGTCCTGGGAGCAGTACTTC
D gene: NA; V gene: TRBV20-1; clone size: few; J gene: TRBJ2-7; CDR3 protein: CSATSGRASKQYF; CDR3 DNA: TGCAGTGCTACCTCCGGGCGGGCGAGCAAGCAGTACTTC
D gene: TRBD1; V gene: TRBV10-3; clone size: many; J gene: TRBJ1-5; CDR3 protein: CAIRDDRDGYQPQHF; CDR3 DNA: TGTGCCATCAGAGACGACAGGGATGGTTATCAGCCCCAGCATTTT
D gene: TRBD2; V gene: TRBV20-1; clone size: NA; J gene: TRBJ2-7; CDR3 protein: CSARDGAGKSYEQYF; CDR3 DNA: TGCAGTGCTAGAGACGGAGCGGGAAAATCCTACGAGCAGTACTTC
D gene: NA; V gene: TRBV27; clone size: many; J gene: TRBJ2-7; CDR3 protein: CASRPLRDTLYYEQYF; CDR3 DNA: TGTGCCAGCAGACCACTGCGGGACACTCTATACTACGAGCAGTACTTC
D gene: NA; V gene: TRBV10-3; clone size: once; J gene: TRBJ1-1; CDR3 protein: CALTAGVNTEAFF; CDR3 DNA: TGTGCCCTCACGGCGGGGGTCAACACTGAAGCTTTCTTT
D gene: TRBD2; V gene: TRBV20-1; clone size: NA; J gene: TRBJ2-7; CDR3 protein: CSARGGGVKSEQYF; CDR3 DNA: TGCAGTGCTAGAGGCGGGGGGGTCAAAAGCGAGCAGTACTTC
D gene: NA; V gene: TRBV6-5; clone size: few; J gene: TRBJ1-6; CDR3 protein: CASSYSGTTSSPLHF; CDR3 DNA: TGTGCCAGCAGTTACTCCGGGACAACTTCTTCACCCCTCCACTTT
D gene: TRBD2; V gene: TRBV7-2; clone size: many; J gene: TRBJ2-3; CDR3 protein: CASKKREGRDTQYF; CDR3 DNA: TGTGCCAGCAAGAAGCGGGAGGGCCGTGATACGCAGTATTTT
D gene: TRBD2; V gene: TRBV5-1; clone size: many; J gene: TRBJ2-5; CDR3 protein: CASSPPKSGEYQETQYF; CDR3 DNA: TGCGCCAGCAGCCCGCCAAAGAGCGGGGAGTACCAAGAGACCCAGTACTTC
D gene: NA; V gene: TRBV6-5; clone size: NA; J gene: TRBJ2-1; CDR3 protein: CASSRGGSEQFF; CDR3 DNA: TGTGCCAGCAGCCGAGGGGGAAGTGAGCAGTTCTTC
D gene: NA; V gene: TRBV7-2; clone size: few; J gene: TRBJ2-7; CDR3 protein: CASSLGRGGYGQYF; CDR3 DNA: TGTGCCAGCAGCTTAGGGAGAGGTGGCTACGGGCAGTACTTC
D gene: TRBD1; V gene: TRBV6-1; clone size: NA; J gene: TRBJ2-7; CDR3 protein: CASTRTGVDGEQYF; CDR3 DNA: TGTGCCAGCACCCGAACAGGGGTGGATGGCGAGCAGTACTTC
D gene: NA; V gene: TRBV2; clone size: many; J gene: TRBJ1-2; CDR3 protein: CASSEAGRANYGYTF; CDR3 DNA: TGTGCCAGCAGTGAAGCCGGGAGGGCTAACTATGGCTACACCTTC
D gene: NA; V gene: TRBV5-1; clone size: few; J gene: TRBJ1-6; CDR3 protein: CASSLVQENSPLHF; CDR3 DNA: TGCGCCAGCAGCTTGGTACAGGAGAACTCACCCCTCCACTTT
D gene: NA; V gene: TRBV12-3/TRBV12-4; clone size: NA; J gene: TRBJ2-3; CDR3 protein: CASSRSGLLSYTQYF; CDR3 DNA: TGTGCCAGCAGTCGGAGCGGCCTCCTCAGTTATACGCAGTATTTT
D gene: NA; V gene: TRBV20-1; clone size: NA; J gene: TRBJ1-1; CDR3 protein: CSARQGLMNTEAFF; CDR3 DNA: TGCAGTGCTCGCCAGGGACTAATGAACACTGAAGCTTTCTTT
D gene: TRBD2; V gene: TRBV11-2; clone size: NA; J gene: TRBJ2-7; CDR3 protein: CASSLVGTSGRAGWYEQYF; CDR3 DNA: TGTGCCAGCAGCTTAGTAGGTACTAGCGGGAGGGCCGGTTGGTACGAGCAGTACTTC
D gene: NA; V gene: TRBV6-1; clone size: many; J gene: TRBJ1-6; CDR3 protein: CASRWGRGSSYNSPLHF; CDR3 DNA: TGTGCCAGCAGGTGGGGCAGGGGATCGTCCTATAATTCACCCCTCCACTTT
D gene: TRBD2; V gene: TRBV12-3/TRBV12-4; clone size: few; J gene: TRBJ2-7; CDR3 protein: CASTRLAGGYEQYF; CDR3 DNA: TGTGCCAGCACCAGACTAGCGGGAGGTTACGAGCAGTACTTC
D gene: NA; V gene: TRBV10-3; clone size: many; J gene: TRBJ2-7; CDR3 protein: CAISESTKLTAYEQYF; CDR3 DNA: TGTGCCATCAGTGAGTCGACGAAACTGACAGCCTACGAGCAGTACTTC
D gene: NA; V gene: TRBV9; clone size: many; J gene: TRBJ2-1; CDR3 protein: CASSVVGTEQFF; CDR3 DNA: TGTGCCAGCAGCGTAGTCGGTACCGAGCAGTTCTTC
D gene: TRBD2; V gene: TRBV7-3; clone size: few; J gene: TRBJ2-1; CDR3 protein: CASSLPLAGRNEQFF; CDR3 DNA: TGTGCCAGCAGCTTACCCCTAGCGGGCCGAAATGAGCAGTTCTTC
D gene: NA; V gene: TRBV5-6; clone size: NA; J gene: TRBJ2-6; CDR3 protein: CASSPDKGFGANVLTF; CDR3 DNA: TGTGCCAGCAGCCCCGATAAGGGGTTTGGGGCCAACGTCCTGACTTTC
D gene: NA; V gene: TRBV11-2; clone size: many; J gene: TRBJ2-5; CDR3 protein: CASSLIGGGNQETQYF; CDR3 DNA: TGTGCCAGCAGCTTAATTGGCGGAGGAAACCAAGAGACCCAGTACTTC
D gene: NA; V gene: TRBV5-1; clone size: many; J gene: TRBJ2-3; CDR3 protein: CASSRTLSTDTQYF; CDR3 DNA: TGCGCCAGCAGCCGGACATTGAGCACAGATACGCAGTATTTT
D gene: NA; V gene: TRBV5-1; clone size: few; J gene: TRBJ2-7; CDR3 protein: CASSLGPGRSYEQYF; CDR3 DNA: TGCGCCAGCAGCTTGGGTCCAGGACGCTCCTACGAGCAGTACTTC
D gene: TRBD1; V gene: TRBV27; clone size: NA; J gene: TRBJ2-7; CDR3 protein: CASSPLGQGALEQYF; CDR3 DNA: TGTGCCAGCAGCCCTTTGGGACAGGGGGCCCTCGAGCAGTACTTC
D gene: NA; V gene: TRBV10-3; clone size: NA; J gene: TRBJ1-1; CDR3 protein: CAISEGVGTEAFF; CDR3 DNA: TGTGCCATCAGTGAGGGGGTGGGGACTGAAGCTTTCTTT
D gene: TRBD2; V gene: TRBV6-1; clone size: few; J gene: TRBJ2-5; CDR3 protein: CASGDGRRGETQYF; CDR3 DNA: TGTGCCAGTGGGGACGGGAGGCGGGGGGAGACCCAGTACTTC
D gene: TRBD1; V gene: TRBV20-1; clone size: few; J gene: TRBJ1-5; CDR3 protein: CSGQGGSNQPQHF; CDR3 DNA: TGCAGTGGACAGGGTGGAAGCAATCAGCCCCAGCATTTT
D gene: NA; V gene: TRBV6-5; clone size: many; J gene: TRBJ2-7; CDR3 protein: CASSYLQNYEQYF; CDR3 DNA: TGTGCCAGCAGTTATCTGCAGAACTACGAGCAGTACTTC